One T cell receptor beta chain is described in this entry. The data were taken from a study of OX40 agonist ivuxolimab in advanced cancers. Trimming removed 6 bases at V and 9 bases at J, with 18 bases between. The CDR3 consists of 15 residues. The germline gives CDR1 MNHEY, CDR2 SVGAGI. Data came from immunoSEQ multiplex PCR; TCRdb stores just in-frame clones and leaves some out. The sample holds 70,000 or so clones, around 87% seen once. The chain combines TRBV6-5 with TRBJ1-6; D remains unclear. This receptor was obtained from an adult with an advanced solid tumor such as melanoma, head and neck, liver or kidney cancer. The sample in question was CD4+ or CD8+ T cells sorted from blood, obtained in a trial of the OX40 agonist ivuxolimab. The CDR3 sequence is CASRPPERGFSPLHF. CDR3 nucleotides: TGTGCCAGCAGACCACCGGAGCGGGGTTTTTCACCCCTCCACTTT.